This TCR beta chain was sequenced for a study of blood T cell repertoires in COVID-19 (dated by TCRdb to about 2020). Context from the whole study: Collaborator samples came from the United States, Italy and Spain and covered acute and convalescent phases of COVID-19. The material from the prospective study consisted of cDNA or gDNA derived from T cells, B-cell-depleted T cells, or PBMCs. Subjects who had been exposed to COVID-19, were actively infected with it, or had recovered from it provided the deeply sampled blood TCRbeta repertoires that made up the dataset. The repertoires were made available in a free public database intended to serve as a resource for research on the immune response to SARS-CoV-2. Samples were obtained from the ongoing ImmuneRACE study (first 160 participants) and from 1,254 subjects provided by 6 global collaborators. Nearly every sample came with metadata listing a de-identified subject ID, COVID-19 status, age in years and sex. Where available, HLA class I and class II types were obtained from metadata supplied by the sample provider rather than from assay-based typing. General conclusions and limits of the study: The amount of clinical and demographic metadata varied by source and participant and was provided uncurated.

TCRbeta CDR3 regions were amplified from genomic DNA using the immunoSEQ Assay, a bias-controlled multiplex PCR. As for the original processing: The number of nucleated cells in each sample was estimated from the amplification of reference gene primers within the assay. To quantify the absolute abundance of each unique TCRbeta CDR3 rearrangement, sequence reads were collapsed and filtered. Productive Simpson clonality was computed per sample as the square root of Simpson's diversity index over productive rearrangements. The table was pulled from immuneACCESS by TCRdb, which kept in-frame rearrangements only. Such tables lose some clones; where checked, under half of the loss comes from unresolved V genes, and the rest has no known cause. V and J calls and clone size come straight from that table; D and trimming were deduced from the DNA. The sample includes fewer than 250,000 clones, with roughly 78% observed a single time. 9.5% to 15% of the sample goes to the ten largest clones.

Comment on this clone: Which antigen it targets is not known. No quality values exist for individual bases; no much larger clone is one base distant.

According to the germline V gene (reference sequence), CDR1 reads LGHDT and CDR2 reads YNNKEL. Ends trimmed: V by 1 base, J by 6 bases; bases unmatched to a gene: 7. The CDR3 measures 15 amino acids from cysteine to phenylalanine. CDR3 DNA only is kept here, 45 bases in frame from base 1. Each collaborating institution followed its own protocols to collect whole blood in K2EDTA tubes. For TCRbeta analysis, collaborators shipped samples in one of three forms: frozen whole blood, isolated PBMCs, or DNA extracted from either of those sample types. This receptor chain uses TRBV3-1 (or the pseudogene TRBV3-2) and TRBJ2-7, with 9 bases aligning to TRBD1. The sample taken for sequencing was peripheral blood. The TCR originated in a woman aged 40-49 years with acute or convalescent COVID-19. The CDR3 has the sequence CASSQVSQGAIEQYF. The DNA reads as follows: TGTGCCAGCAGCCAAGTTTCACAGGGGGCGATCGAGCAGTACTTC.